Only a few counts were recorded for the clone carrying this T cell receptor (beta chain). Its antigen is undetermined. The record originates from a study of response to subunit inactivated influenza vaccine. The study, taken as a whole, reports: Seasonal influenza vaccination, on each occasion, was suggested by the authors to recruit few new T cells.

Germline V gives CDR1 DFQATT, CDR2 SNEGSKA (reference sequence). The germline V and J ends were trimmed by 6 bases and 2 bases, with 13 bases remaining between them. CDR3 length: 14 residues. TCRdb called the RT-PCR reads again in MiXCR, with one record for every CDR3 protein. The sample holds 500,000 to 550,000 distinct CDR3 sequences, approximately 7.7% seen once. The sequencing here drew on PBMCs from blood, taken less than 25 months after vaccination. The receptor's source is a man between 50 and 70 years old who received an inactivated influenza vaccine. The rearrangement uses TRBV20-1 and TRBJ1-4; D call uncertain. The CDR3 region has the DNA TGCAGTGCACCCCCCGTAGGTACTAATGAAAAACTGTTTTTT. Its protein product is CSAPPVGTNEKLFF.